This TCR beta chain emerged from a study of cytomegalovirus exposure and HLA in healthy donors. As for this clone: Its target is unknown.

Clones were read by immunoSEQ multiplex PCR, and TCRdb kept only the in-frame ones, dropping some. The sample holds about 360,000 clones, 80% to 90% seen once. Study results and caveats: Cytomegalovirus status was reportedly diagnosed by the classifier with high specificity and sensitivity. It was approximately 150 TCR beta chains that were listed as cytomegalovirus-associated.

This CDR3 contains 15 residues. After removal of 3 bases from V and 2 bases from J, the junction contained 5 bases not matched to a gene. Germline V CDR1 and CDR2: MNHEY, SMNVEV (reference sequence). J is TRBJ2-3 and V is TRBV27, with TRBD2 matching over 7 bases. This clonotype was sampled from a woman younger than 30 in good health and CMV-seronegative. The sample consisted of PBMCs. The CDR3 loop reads CASSFFAGDTDTQYF. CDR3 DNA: TGTGCCAGCAGTTTCTTTGCGGGGGACACAGATACGCAGTATTTT.